This T cell receptor beta chain comes out of a study of long-term antiretroviral therapy in people with HIV. Version v3.0 of the immunoSEQ assay ran at survey level. The repertoire was sequenced with immunoSEQ multiplex PCR; TCRdb's copy has only in-frame clones and lacks some. The sample has about 25,000 clones; 79% are singletons. Every participant gave one or more pre-ART and two or more post-ART PBMC samples. CDR1 and CDR2 from the germline V gene are LNHDA and SQIVND (reference sequence). The CDR3 extends over 15 amino acids. V shed 1 base and J shed 7 bases, with 14 bases lying between them. This specimen was unsorted PBMCs, taken 1.2 years after starting antiretroviral therapy. This receptor was taken from a woman in her forties with HIV. This chain connects TRBV19 to TRBJ1-3; possibly TRBD1 for D (5 bases). The DNA for the CDR3 is TGTGCCAGTAGTATAGGCGCAGAGAGGGGCAACACCATATATTTT. Translating it yields CASSIGAERGNTIYF.